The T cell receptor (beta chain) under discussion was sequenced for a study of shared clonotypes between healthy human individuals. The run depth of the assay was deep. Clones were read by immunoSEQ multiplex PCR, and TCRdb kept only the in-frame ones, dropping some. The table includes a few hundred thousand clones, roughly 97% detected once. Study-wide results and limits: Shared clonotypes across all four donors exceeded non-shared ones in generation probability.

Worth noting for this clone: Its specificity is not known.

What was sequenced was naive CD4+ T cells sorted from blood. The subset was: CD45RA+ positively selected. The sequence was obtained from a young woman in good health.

DNA for the CDR3: TGTGCCAGCAGTTTCCAGGCGCCGGGTGAGCAGTTCTTC. It specifies CASSFQAPGEQFF. This chain joins TRBV28 and TRBJ2-1, with D hard to call. The germline V gene encodes CDR1 MDHEN and CDR2 SYDVKM. The ends were cut back, 3 bases at V and 9 bases at J, with 12 bases in the middle. The CDR3 has 13 residues.